These T cell receptor beta chains were read from a single sample in a study of a mutant IDH1 vaccine in newly diagnosed glioma. Assay: immunoSEQ multiplex PCR; the TCRdb copy retains only in-frame clones and omits some. The sample holds fewer than 45,000 clones, roughly 82% seen once. Their antigens are not known. The sample in question was PBMCs, obtained from a glioma patient whose treatment included an IDH1 peptide vaccine. These receptors were taken from a man between 18 and 35 years old with glioma. Some clones in this sample may be carry-over from other donors' samples. Each CDR3 is given without its conserved first and last residue. Rows may omit the clone size; those that give it use once, few, many or a size class.

j_gene	v_gene	abundance	CDR3aa
TRBJ2-2	TRBV4-2	-	ASSQDPSGKTGELF
TRBJ2-7	TRBV28	-	ASSPLAGAYEQY
TRBJ2-6	TRBV30	-	AWSRQGVAGANVLT
TRBJ2-7	TRBV5-1	-	ASKREFGEQY
TRBJ2-7	TRBV18	-	ASSPLEANTYEQY
TRBJ2-7	TRBV27	-	ATRVSDYEQY
TRBJ2-1	TRBV5-1	-	ASSSGLVHEQF
TRBJ1-2	TRBV7-9	-	ASSSLQQGVFANYGYT
TRBJ1-5	TRBV5-4	once	ASIRYSNQPQH
TRBJ2-7	TRBV7-2	-	ASSQGHYYEQY
TRBJ1-2	TRBV30	-	AWITDRGNRGYGYT
TRBJ1-2	TRBV4-1	-	ASSQERSGVRGYT
TRBJ1-4	TRBV21-1	-	ASSMGRGLSNEKLF
TRBJ1-4	TRBV15	-	ATSGTPNEKLF
TRBJ2-4	TRBV7-9	-	ASSLYILRDRAKNIQY
TRBJ1-2	TRBV4-3	once	ASSPTRFYGYT
TRBJ2-1	TRBV19	-	ASTVAGAPYREQF
TRBJ2-1	TRBV27	-	ASSLSASSYNEQF
TRBJ1-2	TRBV28	-	ASSTGTPYGYT
TRBJ1-2	TRBV29-1	-	SAAGGSVDGYT
TRBJ2-1	TRBV5-1	-	ASSLGRWWGEQF
TRBJ1-5	TRBV29-1	-	SVALGGGTQPQH
TRBJ1-1	TRBV7-9	-	ASSLVSGFHTEAF
TRBJ1-5	TRBV5-5	-	ASSLAPQGNQPQH
TRBJ1-5	TRBV5-1	few	ASSLGRNQPQH
TRBJ1-1	TRBV6-4	-	ASSDRPGNTEAF
TRBJ1-1	TRBV7-9	once	ASSQSWGELNTEAF